The sequence of this TCR beta chain was determined in a study of T cells in tumors after PD-1 blockade. Stated time point: second of two post-therapy site-matched biopsies about two months apart. Site-matched primary tumor biopsies were taken before and after PD-1 blockade. Sequencing was performed with immunoSEQ multiplex PCR; in TCRdb, only in-frame clones are kept and a portion is missing. The sample holds some 8,200 clones, 62% seen once. CDR1 SGHVS and CDR2 FQNEAQ come from the germline V gene. V lost 1 base and J lost 3; bases outside the gene matches: 3. The CDR3 contains 14 residues. The material sequenced was tumor tissue, taken after anti-PD-1 treatment. The chain uses TRBV7-8 and TRBJ2-7; 7 bases map to TRBD2. The sequence was obtained from a human donor with basal cell carcinoma. The CDR3 reads CASSLGLAVYEQYF. CDR3 DNA: TGTGCCAGCAGCTTAGGCCTAGCGGTCTACGAGCAGTACTTC.